This is a list of T cell receptor beta chains from one sample in a study of vaccination effects on CD4 cells after COVID-19. Data came from immunoSEQ multiplex PCR; TCRdb stores just in-frame clones and leaves some out. The sample holds around 25,000 clones; about four fifths are singletons and the top ten take roughly 6%. The antigens of these receptors remain unknown. The sample was CD4+ T cells from PBMCs cultured with SARS-CoV-2 spike peptides, taken after COVID-19 vaccination. All receptors come from a human donor who received a COVID-19 vaccine. Some clones in this sample may be carry-over from other donors' samples. Each CDR3 is given with its conserved first and last residue. D genes are given only for firm matches. Not every row has a clone size; where given, it reads once, few, many or a size class.

CDR3 DNA,CDR3 protein,J gene,V gene,D gene,clone size
TGCAGTGCTAGTGGGAGGGGCAGGAATGAAAAACTGTTTTTT,CSASGRGRNEKLFF,TRBJ1-4,TRBV20-1,.,.
TGTGCCACCGCCCAGGGAGGCACCGGGGAGCTGTTTTTT,CATAQGGTGELFF,TRBJ2-2,TRBV24-1,.,.
TGTGCCATCGGCTCCTCTGGGGCCAACGTCCTGACTTTC,CAIGSSGANVLTF,TRBJ2-6,TRBV28,.,.
TGTGCCAGCAGCCCCTATGCTTTGCAGGGGAGGGCTGGAAACACCATATATTTT,CASSPYALQGRAGNTIYF,TRBJ1-3,TRBV3-1/TRBV3-2,.,.
TGTGCCAGCAGTCAACAACGCTCTGGAAACACCATATATTTT,CASSQQRSGNTIYF,TRBJ1-3,TRBV7-2,.,once
TGTGCCAGCTCACCACCGGCTCCTCGGGACAGGGATTCAGATACGCAGTATTTT,CASSPPAPRDRDSDTQYF,TRBJ2-3,TRBV18,TRBD1,few
TGTGCCAGCTCACCAGGACTAGCGGGGGGGTTATTCGATGAGCAGTTCTTC,CASSPGLAGGLFDEQFF,TRBJ2-1,TRBV18,TRBD2,once
TGTGCCAGCAGCTTAAGAACTACCGGGGAGCTGTTTTTT,CASSLRTTGELFF,TRBJ2-2,TRBV7-2,.,.
TGTGCCAGCAGTGTCGGAGAGCCCCAGCATTTT,CASSVGEPQHF,TRBJ1-5,TRBV2,.,once
TGTGCCACACCACCGAACAGGGGAGATGAGCAGTTCTTC,CATPPNRGDEQFF,TRBJ2-1,TRBV5-8,TRBD1,.
TGCAGCGTAACGGAGGGCCATAACTATGGCTACACCTTC,CSVTEGHNYGYTF,TRBJ1-2,TRBV29-1,.,.
TGCGCCACCAGGACAGGGCAAACCACAGATACGCAGTATTTT,CATRTGQTTDTQYF,TRBJ2-3,TRBV10-1,TRBD1,.
TGTGCCAGCAGTTCCCCTTGGGGGGCCACCGGGGAGCTGTTTTTT,CASSSPWGATGELFF,TRBJ2-2,TRBV6-5,.,once
TGTGCCAGCAGTGAAGACAGGCAGAACACTGAAGCTTTCTTT,CASSEDRQNTEAFF,TRBJ1-1,TRBV6-1,.,.
TGTGCCAGCAGCTCCGACAGGGTTCAGCCCCAGCATTTT,CASSSDRVQPQHF,TRBJ1-5,TRBV5-6,TRBD1,.
TGTGCCAGTAGTATTCAAGGCGGGGAGGACCAAGAGACCCAGTACTTC,CASSIQGGEDQETQYF,TRBJ2-5,TRBV19,.,.
TGCGCCAGCAGTGAGTCCCTCGGCAACTATGGCTACACCTTC,CASSESLGNYGYTF,TRBJ1-2,TRBV10-2,.,.
TGTGCCTGGAAAGGGGTCGACTATGGCTACACCTTC,CAWKGVDYGYTF,TRBJ1-2,TRBV30,.,.
TGTGCCAGTAGTAGGGTAGACAGGGGATCCGGGCAGCCCCAGCATTTT,CASSRVDRGSGQPQHF,TRBJ1-5,TRBV19,TRBD1,few
TGTGCCAGTACCGTTCGGACCCTCCTGGGCACCGGGGAGCTGTTTTTT,CASTVRTLLGTGELFF,TRBJ2-2,TRBV19,.,.
TGTGCCAGCAACCCAGGGGGGGGCGGCGGTCAGCCCCAGCATTTT,CASNPGGGGGQPQHF,TRBJ1-5,TRBV6-2/TRBV6-3,TRBD1,.
TGTGCCAGCAGAAATGAGCAGGTCAACTATGGCTACACCTTC,CASRNEQVNYGYTF,TRBJ1-2,TRBV7-9,.,few